The 2 T cell receptor beta chains below all came from one sample that was sequenced in a study of T-cell memory formation after mild COVID-19 (dated by TCRdb to the early 2020s). Library creation used 5' RACE. Sequencing relied on an Illumina NovaSeq 6000. TCRdb redid the processing of the public reads, applying fastp at Q25 and MiXCR, and retained in-frame beta chains. For every CDR3 protein sequence, its rows merge into one entry that carries the most common genes and DNA. Counted in this sample were roughly 550,000 distinct CDR3 sequences; about 20% of them appeared once. Clones ranked in the top ten supply about an eighth of the sample. Sequencing was done on a sample of PBMCs or a T cell subset sorted from them (not recorded which). All receptors derive from an adult woman who had mild COVID-19 (a few samples of this study predate the infection). The sample titles of this study are shuffled in the database, so cell type and time point are left out; the donor was told from shared clones.

This clonotype was found a few times. CDR3 coding DNA: TGCAGCGTCGGACAAGTAACAGATACGCAGTATTTT. This translates into CSVGQVTDTQYF. The chain is built from TRBV29-1 and TRBJ2-3, with a weak D call TRBD1 (5 bases). V shed 6 bases and J shed 3 bases, with 10 bases lying between them. Germline loops: CDR1 SQVTM, CDR2 ANQGSEA. This CDR3 region has 12 residues.

The chain carries TRBV24-1 and TRBJ2-2, with 7 bases identical to TRBD1. V was clipped by 5 bases and J by 1 base; unmatched bases: 6. CDR1 and CDR2 (germline): KGHDR, SFDVKD. CDR3 length: 16 residues. CDR3 amino acids: CATSALRQGNTGELFF. The CDR3 DNA is TGTGCCACCAGTGCCCTGCGACAGGGGAACACCGGGGAGCTGTTTTTT.